The 19 T cell receptor beta chains below all came from one sample that was sequenced in a study of Ad26.COV2.S vaccination and SARS-CoV-2 variants. Indicated treatment: approximately 18 received Ad26.COV2.S at low or high dose, single or two shots; 5 received placebo; per-sample allocation not given. Sampling was performed 63 days after the first vaccine or placebo injection. The assay was immunoSEQ multiplex PCR, and TCRdb's table has in-frame clones only and misses some. The sample lists about 380,000 clones, 83% occurring once. Sequenced material: peripheral blood, taken in a trial of Ad26.COV2.S vaccine versus placebo. The receptors were gathered from a person between 18 and 59 years old who received the Ad26.COV2.S COVID-19 vaccine or a placebo.

The chain has TRBV10-1 and TRBJ1-5; D remains ambiguous. CDR1 WNHNN and CDR2 SYGVQD come from the germline V gene (reference sequence). Between the trimmed V and J ends, which lost 6 bases and 2 bases, there was a span of 11 bases. The CDR3 is 14 residues long. CDR3 nucleotide sequence: TGCGCCAGCAGAAAACCGGGCCGCAATCAGCCCCAGCATTTT. This encodes CASRKPGRNQPQHF.

The chain links TRBV7-2 to TRBJ1-6, with 8 bases lining up with TRBD1. Germline loops: CDR1 SGHTA, CDR2 FQGNSA. The CDR3 loop spans 14 amino acids. Germline trimming cut 2 bases from V and 11 bases from J; bases unmatched to any gene: 5. As DNA, the CDR3 is TGTGCCAGCAGCTTAAACAGGGGGGTTACACCCCTCCACTTT. Amino acids: CASSLNRGVTPLHF.

The V gene is TRBV5-1, the J gene TRBJ2-1; D might be TRBD2 (5 bases). Germline loops: CDR1 SGHRS, CDR2 YFSETQ. The CDR3 runs to 12 residues. V was clipped by 5 bases and J by 6 bases, with 9 bases between them. In DNA form, the CDR3 reads TGCGCCAGCAGGCGAGAGGGCAATGAGCAGTTCTTC. It encodes CASRREGNEQFF.

This clone turned up a few times. The V gene is TRBV27, the J gene TRBJ1-2, with D unresolved. This CDR3 contains 14 residues. V was trimmed by 7 bases and J by 4 bases, leaving 16 bases between them. Per the germline V gene, CDR1 is MNHEY and CDR2 is SMNVEV (reference sequence). CDR3 amino acids: CASTFDVKLYGYTF. For the CDR3, the DNA is TGTGCCAGCACCTTTGACGTTAAACTCTATGGCTACACCTTC.

This rearrangement joins TRBV12-3 or TRBV12-4 to TRBJ2-7; D is perhaps TRBD2 (6 bases). The length of the CDR3 is 13 residues. V shed 3 bases and J shed 11 bases, with 17 bases lying between them. The CDR3 reads CASSLSGGEKEYF. DNA for the CDR3: TGTGCCAGCAGTTTGAGTGGAGGGGAGAAGGAGTACTTC.

The chain recombines TRBV6-6 with TRBJ1-1; unclear D gene. Between the trimmed V and J ends, which lost 3 bases and 8 bases, there was a span of 7 bases. The germline CDR1 and CDR2 sequences are MNHNY and SVGAGI (reference sequence). This CDR3 has 11 residues. CDR3 sequence reads: CASSYESEAFF. CDR3 in DNA: TGTGCCAGCAGTTATGAGTCAGAAGCTTTCTTT.

V usage is TRBV29-1 and J usage is TRBJ2-3; 9 nucleotides line up with TRBD2. This CDR3 has 14 amino acids. The germline V gene has CDR1 SQVTM and CDR2 ANQGSEA. J gave up 2 bases and V 4 bases, and 4 bases lay outside the gene matches. The CDR3 DNA follows: TGCAGCGTTGCGCTAGCGGGACACACAGATACGCAGTATTTT. Translating gives CSVALAGHTDTQYF.

The chain couples TRBV7-2 to TRBJ2-7; D perhaps matches TRBD1 (6 bases). The V end was cut by 4 bases, the J end by 6 bases, with 16 bases between. The CDR3 covers 14 residues. Germline values: CDR1 SGHTA, CDR2 FQGNSA. The CDR3 loop reads CASSSTGRGGEQYF. CDR3 sequence (DNA): TGTGCCAGCAGCTCGACAGGAAGGGGCGGCGAGCAGTACTTC.

The J gene is TRBJ1-4, the V gene TRBV14; TRBD1 agrees at 10 bases. V was pared by 4 bases and J by 0 bases, with 5 bases of the junction left unmatched. Germline V gene lookup returns CDR1 SGHDN and CDR2 FVKESK. The CDR3 covers 17 residues. CDR3 nucleotide sequence: TGTGCCAGCAGCCCTGGACAGGGGGAAGCAACTAATGAAAAACTGTTTTTT. It encodes CASSPGQGEATNEKLFF.

V is TRBV5-4 and J is TRBJ2-5; 7 positions match TRBD2. CDR3 size: 16 residues. The ends lost 3 bases at V and 4 bases at J; junction bases unmatched: 12. Germline values: CDR1 SGHNT, CDR2 YYREEE (reference sequence). The chain's CDR3 is CASSSPGLVGGETQYF. Here the CDR3 DNA reads TGTGCCAGCAGCTCACCAGGACTAGTCGGGGGAGAGACCCAGTACTTC.

The gene calls are TRBV28 and TRBJ1-2; no clear D. This CDR3 has 12 amino acids. The germline V gene encodes CDR1 MDHEN and CDR2 SYDVKM. Trimming pared 2 bases from V and 2 bases from J, leaving 3 bases between. This CDR3 reads CASSLRNYGYTF. DNA for the CDR3: TGTGCCAGCAGTTTAAGGAACTATGGCTACACCTTC.

The chain carries TRBV12-3 or TRBV12-4 and TRBJ2-5; D unresolved. The V end was cut by 8 bases, the J end by 9 bases, with 7 bases between. The CDR3 is 9 residues long. CDR3 sequence reads: CASGVPQYF. CDR3 coding DNA: TGTGCCAGCGGCGTGCCCCAGTACTTC.

The chain links TRBV3-1 (or the pseudogene TRBV3-2) to TRBJ1-1; D is unclear. Trimming took off 0 bases at V and 4 bases at J, with 9 bases between the two ends. Germline loops: CDR1 LGHDT, CDR2 YNNKEL (reference sequence). CDR3 length: 14 residues. CDR3 in amino acids: CASSQEVGSTEAFF. The DNA for the CDR3 is TGTGCCAGCAGCCAAGAGGTCGGGTCCACTGAAGCTTTCTTT.

The chain links TRBV7-2 to TRBJ1-3, with D possibly TRBD1 on 5 matching bases. The CDR3 runs 15 residues. CDR1 is SGHTA and CDR2 is FQGNSA in the germline V gene. V lost 1 base and J 3 bases, leaving 10 bases between the germline ends. The CDR3 region is CASSLVGESGNTIYF. In DNA form, the CDR3 reads TGTGCCAGCAGCTTAGTAGGGGAAAGTGGAAACACCATATATTTT.

This clone was observed many times. The chain employs TRBV5-1 and TRBJ2-7; tentative D call: TRBD1 (6 bases). The germline CDR1 and CDR2 sequences are SGHRS and YFSETQ. The CDR3 has 16 amino acids. The V and J ends lost 2 bases and 4 bases respectively, with 19 bases between them. As DNA, the CDR3 is TGCGCCAGCAGCTTAGCCTACCAGGGGTTCGTTTACGAGCAGTACTTC. This codes for CASSLAYQGFVYEQYF.

The chain couples TRBV5-1 to TRBJ1-5, with D perhaps matching TRBD1 (5 bases). Germline V gene lookup returns CDR1 SGHRS and CDR2 YFSETQ. This CDR3 comprises 14 residues. V shed 0 bases and J shed 7 bases, with 11 bases lying between them. The CDR3 DNA sequence: TGCGCCAGCAGCTTGGAGGGGCGGGACCAGCCCCAGCATTTT. Amino acids: CASSLEGRDQPQHF. The entire variable domain, with the rest obtained from reference TRBV5-1 and TRBJ1-5, is as follows: KAGVTQTPRYLIKTRGQQVTLSCSPISGHRSVSWYQQTPGQGLQFLFEYFSETQRNKGNFPGRFSGRQFSNSRSEMNVSTLELGDSALYLCASSLEGRDQPQHFGDGTRLSIL.

The chain carries TRBV6-4 and TRBJ2-7; 12 bases line up with TRBD1. This CDR3 is built from 15 residues. CDR1 and CDR2 (germline): MRHNA, SNTAGT. The J segment lost 1 base and the V segment lost 10 bases, leaving 8 bases of the junction unmatched. The CDR3 DNA reads as TGTGCCAACCCCCGGGACAGGGGGCTGTCCTACGAGCAGTACTTC. Residues: CANPRDRGLSYEQYF.

V is TRBV3-1 (or the pseudogene TRBV3-2) and J is TRBJ2-3, with D possibly being TRBD2 (6 bases). The CDR3 has 19 residues. Germline V CDR1 and CDR2: LGHDT, YNNKEL (reference sequence). V was pared by 4 bases and J by 2 bases, with 25 bases between. This CDR3 reads CASSPLSWGDFYDTDTQYF. Written as DNA, the CDR3 is TGTGCCAGCAGCCCCCTCTCGTGGGGGGACTTCTATGACACAGATACGCAGTATTTT.

This chain joins TRBV6-6 and TRBJ2-2, with D possibly being TRBD2 (6 bases). The CDR3 loop spans 17 amino acids. V shed 5 bases and J shed 1 base, with 17 bases lying between them. The germline gives CDR1 MNHNY, CDR2 SVGAGI (reference sequence). CDR3 loop: CASSRGGRRLNTGELFF. CDR3 in DNA: TGTGCCAGCAGTCGCGGAGGGCGGAGATTGAACACCGGGGAGCTGTTTTTT.